This TCR beta chain appears in the sequencing data of a study of Ad26.COV2.S vaccination and SARS-CoV-2 variants. Method: immunoSEQ multiplex PCR; TCRdb's copy keeps in-frame clones and lacks some. This table holds about 350,000 clones, 92% found once. This CDR3 contains 14 residues. The J segment lost 1 base and the V segment lost 5 bases, leaving 3 bases of the junction unmatched. In germline, CDR1 is SGHVS, CDR2 FNYEAQ. J is TRBJ1-1 and V is TRBV7-6; 8 nucleotides align to TRBD1. The receptor was derived from a human donor who had recovered from COVID-19. The material sequenced was peripheral blood, taken after recovery from COVID-19. CDR3 residues: CASSATGGNTEAFF. CDR3 coding DNA: TGTGCCAGCAGCGCCACAGGGGGGAACACTGAAGCTTTCTTT.